The text below deals with one T cell receptor (beta chain). Its cognate antigen is unknown. This record belongs to a study of shared clonotypes between healthy human individuals. Overall study findings and caveats: Sorted-subset samples were not fully sequenced, rarefaction indicated.

J lost 6 bases, V lost 5 bases, and 3 bases had no gene match. Germline CDR1 SGHTA, CDR2 FQGNSA. The CDR3 has 14 amino acids. Repertoires were generated with immunoSEQ multiplex PCR, while TCRdb's copy carries only in-frame clones and drops some. The table shows millions of clones, with approximately 93% occurring only once. Sequenced input: naive CD4+ T cells from PBMCs. Indicated subset: CD45RA+ positively selected. The sequence was collected from a man aged 18 to 30 in good health. Some clones in this sample may be carry-over from other donors' samples. The J gene is TRBJ2-5, the V gene TRBV7-2, with TRBD2 matching over 13 bases. This chain's CDR3 is CASSPGTSGKTQYF. In DNA, the CDR3 is TGTGCCAGCAGCCCAGGGACTAGCGGGAAGACCCAGTACTTC.